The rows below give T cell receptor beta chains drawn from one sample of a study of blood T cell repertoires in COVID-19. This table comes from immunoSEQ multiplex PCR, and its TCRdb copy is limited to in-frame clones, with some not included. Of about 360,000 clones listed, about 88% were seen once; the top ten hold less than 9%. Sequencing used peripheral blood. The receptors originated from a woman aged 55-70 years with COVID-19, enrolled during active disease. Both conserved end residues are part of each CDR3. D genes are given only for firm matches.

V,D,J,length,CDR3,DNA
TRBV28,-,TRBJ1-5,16,CASSLLRGGPRQPQHF,TGTGCCAGCAGTTTATTACGGGGGGGTCCGCGCCAGCCCCAGCATTTT
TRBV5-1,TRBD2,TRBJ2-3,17,CASSLRTSGGGQDTQYF,TGCGCCAGCAGCTTACGGACTAGCGGGGGGGGTCAAGATACGCAGTATTTT
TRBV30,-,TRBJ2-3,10,CAWSVLTQYF,TGTGCCTGGAGTGTACTTACGCAGTATTTT
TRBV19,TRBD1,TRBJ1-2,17,CASTHGGQPAPHYGYTF,TGTGCCAGCACTCATGGGGGACAGCCGGCCCCCCACTATGGCTACACCTTC
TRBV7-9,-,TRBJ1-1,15,CASSSAQGRNTEAFF,TGTGCCAGCAGCTCGGCCCAGGGCCGGAACACTGAAGCTTTCTTT
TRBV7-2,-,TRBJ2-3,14,CASSLAGATDTQYF,TGTGCCAGCAGCTTAGCGGGGGCAACAGATACGCAGTATTTT
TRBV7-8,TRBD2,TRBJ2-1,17,CASSLALAGGLYNEQFF,TGTGCCAGCAGCTTAGCGCTAGCGGGGGGCCTATACAATGAGCAGTTCTTC
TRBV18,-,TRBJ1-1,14,CASSRNSKDTEAFF,TGTGCCAGCTCACGGAACAGCAAAGACACTGAAGCTTTCTTT
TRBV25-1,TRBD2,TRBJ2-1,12,CASSESGGRRFF,TGTGCCAGCAGTGAATCGGGGGGTAGGCGGTTCTTC
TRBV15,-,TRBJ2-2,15,CATSRDAFADGELFF,TGTGCCACCAGCAGAGATGCTTTTGCGGACGGGGAGCTGTTTTTT
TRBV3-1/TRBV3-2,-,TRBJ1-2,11,CASSQGRGYTF,TGTGCCAGCAGCCAGGGCCGCGGCTACACCTTC
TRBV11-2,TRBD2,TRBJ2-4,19,CASSPSWAGGLLAKNIQYF,TGTGCCAGCAGCCCGTCCTGGGCGGGGGGCCTTCTAGCCAAAAACATTCAGTACTTC